This entry lists 32 T cell receptor beta chains sequenced from one sample in a study of blood T cell repertoires in COVID-19. This table comes from immunoSEQ multiplex PCR, and its TCRdb copy is limited to in-frame clones, with some not included. This table holds some 150,000 clones, around nine tenths found once. The sequenced sample consisted of peripheral blood. These receptor sequences come from a human donor in a cohort sampled during active COVID-19.

DNA of the CDR3: TGTGCCAGCAGCCGTCCCTCGAACATAGCGGGGACGTTTTACGAGCAGTACTTC. It codes for CASSRPSNIAGTFYEQYF. This chain links TRBV5-5 with TRBJ2-7; 8 nucleotides agree with TRBD2. CDR1 is SGHKS and CDR2 is YYEKEE in the germline V gene (reference sequence). V lost 4 bases and J lost 4; bases outside the gene matches: 19. This CDR3 contains 18 residues.

The V call is TRBV27, the J call TRBJ1-2; D is uncertain. Trimming pared 3 bases from V and 2 bases from J, leaving 7 bases between. In germline, CDR1 is MNHEY, CDR2 SMNVEV (reference sequence). The CDR3 has 13 amino acids. This chain's CDR3 is CASSFSRNYGYTF. As DNA, the CDR3 is TGTGCCAGCAGTTTTTCCCGGAACTATGGCTACACCTTC.

J is TRBJ2-1 and V is TRBV11-3; 7 bases are a match to TRBD1. The germline V gene encodes CDR1 SGHNT and CDR2 YENEEA. CDR3 size: 13 residues. Trimming removed 4 bases from V and 5 bases from J; junction bases left unmatched: 2. The DNA for the CDR3 is TGTGCCAGCAGCTCGGGACAGCACAATGAGCAGTTCTTC. Its translation is CASSSGQHNEQFF.

This chain connects TRBV10-3 to TRBJ1-2; 7 bases fit TRBD1. The CDR3 totals 14 residues. V was clipped by 4 bases and J by 3 bases; unmatched bases: 5. Germline values: CDR1 ENHRY, CDR2 SYGVKD. The CDR3 sequence: CAISARTGDYGYTF. Written as DNA, the CDR3 is TGTGCCATCAGTGCGAGAACAGGGGACTATGGCTACACCTTC.

A note on this clone: The sample holds other DNA sequences that translate to the same CDR3. This chain joins TRBV11-2 and TRBJ2-5; D remains ambiguous. Germline values: CDR1 SGHAT, CDR2 FQNNGV. Trimming pared 5 bases from V and 5 bases from J, leaving 6 bases between. The CDR3 is 11 residues long. The CDR3 region has the DNA TGTGCCAGCAGCCTGAGGGAGACCCAGTACTTC. The encoded protein is CASSLRETQYF. The full variable domain, completed using reference TRBV11-2 and TRBJ2-5, is EAGVAQSPRYKIIEKRQSVAFWCNPISGHATLYWYQQILGQGPKLLIQFQNNGVVDDSQLPKDRFSAERLKGVDSTLKIQPAKLEDSAVYLCASSLRETQYFGPGTRLLVL.

V usage is TRBV2 and J usage is TRBJ1-2, with 7 bases matching TRBD1. The germline V gene encodes CDR1 SNHLY and CDR2 FYNNEI. The V and J ends lost 2 bases and 3 bases, in that order; junction bases with no gene match: 3. There are 14 residues in the CDR3. The CDR3, as DNA: TGTGCCAGCAGTGAACAGGGGGGTGACTATGGCTACACCTTC. This encodes CASSEQGGDYGYTF. Together with reference TRBV2 and TRBJ1-2, the CDR3 gives the full variable domain: EPEVTQTPSHQVTQMGQEVILRCVPISNHLYFYWYRQILGQKVEFLVSFYNNEISEKSEIFDDQFSVERPDGSNFTLKIRSTKLEDSAMYFCASSEQGGDYGYTFGSGTRLTVV.

The rearrangement uses TRBV2 and TRBJ1-1; no definite D call. The CDR3 covers 16 residues. Trimming shortened V by 0 bases and J by 0 bases, and 11 bases separated the two germline ends. The germline V gene has CDR1 SNHLY and CDR2 FYNNEI. The CDR3: CASSEALGHLNTEAFF. For the CDR3, the DNA is TGTGCCAGCAGTGAAGCGCTTGGGCACCTGAACACTGAAGCTTTCTTT.

This clone was picked up a small number of times. V gene TRBV19 combines with J gene TRBJ1-3, with D perhaps TRBD1 (5 bases). Germline CDR1 and CDR2: LNHDA and SQIVND (reference sequence). Trimming cost V 3 bases and J 0 bases, with 9 bases left between them. CDR3 length equals 15 residues. The CDR3 protein is CASSIRQYSGNTIYF. CDR3 bases: TGTGCCAGTAGTATTCGACAGTACTCTGGAAACACCATATATTTT.

The chain is built from TRBV30 and TRBJ1-2, with 7 bases matching TRBD1. The CDR3 consists of 14 residues. The germline V gene encodes CDR1 GTSNPN and CDR2 SVGIG (reference sequence). V shed 0 bases, J shed 5 bases, and the junction held 6 bases outside the gene matches. CDR3 in amino acids: CAWSVSSGGYGYTF. CDR3 in DNA: TGTGCCTGGAGTGTATCGTCAGGGGGTTATGGCTACACCTTC. Filled out from reference TRBV30 and TRBJ1-2, the complete variable domain reads SQTIHQWPATLVQPVGSPLSLECTVEGTSNPNLYWYRQAAGRGLQLLFYSVGIGQISSEVPQNLSASRPQDRQFILSSKKLLLSDSGFYLCAWSVSSGGYGYTFGSGTRLTVV.

The V gene is TRBV3-1 (or the pseudogene TRBV3-2), the J gene TRBJ2-2; a possible D gene is TRBD1 (5 bases). The germline CDR1 and CDR2 sequences are LGHDT and YNNKEL (reference sequence). V was clipped by 1 base and J by 1 base, with 16 bases between them. The CDR3 is made up of 18 amino acids. The CDR3 nucleotides are TGTGCCAGCAGCCAAGTGAATTTAGGGGCCGTGAACACCGGGGAGCTGTTTTTT. Residues: CASSQVNLGAVNTGELFF.

The rearrangement uses TRBV20-1 and TRBJ2-1; 7 bases agree with TRBD2. The CDR3 runs 14 residues. The trim removed 3 bases at V and 4 bases at J, leaving 6 bases unmatched. CDR1 DFQATT and CDR2 SNEGSKA come from the germline V gene (reference sequence). The CDR3 reads CSASLLADYNEQFF. Here the CDR3 DNA reads TGCAGTGCTAGTCTCCTAGCGGATTACAATGAGCAGTTCTTC.

CDR3 nucleotide sequence: TGCGCCAGCAGCTTGGAAGGGGCAGATAATTCACCCCTCCACTTT. Translated: CASSLEGADNSPLHF. The V call is TRBV5-1, the J call TRBJ1-6; TRBD1 is a possible D gene (5 bases). This CDR3 comprises 15 residues. Germline V CDR1 and CDR2: SGHRS, YFSETQ. Trimming stripped 0 bases from V and 5 bases from J, with 9 bases between.

The chain joins TRBV5-4 to TRBJ1-2, with 8 bases aligning to TRBD1. This CDR3 is 14 amino acids long. Germline V gene lookup returns CDR1 SGHNT and CDR2 YYREEE (reference sequence). Germline trimming cut 1 base from V and 6 bases from J; bases unmatched to any gene: 5. CDR3 coding DNA: TGTGCCAGCAGCTTGTTGGACAGGGCGGATGGCTACACCTTC. The encoded protein is CASSLLDRADGYTF. Drawing the rest from reference TRBV5-4 and TRBJ1-2, the complete variable domain is ETGVTQSPTHLIKTRGQQVTLRCSSQSGHNTVSWYQQALGQGPQFIFQYYREEENGRGNFPPRFSGLQFPNYSSELNVNALELDDSALYLCASSLLDRADGYTFGSGTRLTVV.

The gene calls are TRBV4-1 and TRBJ2-7, with TRBD2 matching over 14 bases. The CDR3 spans 16 residues. Germline CDR1 and CDR2: MGHRA and YSYEKL. V shed 4 bases and J 3 bases; nucleotides not matched to a gene: 5. The CDR3 sequence is CASSLIGTSGGYEQYF. For the CDR3, the DNA is TGCGCCAGCAGCCTGATAGGGACTAGCGGGGGCTACGAGCAGTACTTC.

V is TRBV11-3 and J is TRBJ2-3, with 7 bases aligning to TRBD2. The V gene end was trimmed by 8 bases and the J gene end by 1 base; junction bases not matched to a gene: 6. The germline gives CDR1 SGHNT, CDR2 YENEEA. CDR3 size: 14 residues. The CDR3 region is CASGLGGGTDTQYF. Written as DNA, the CDR3 is TGTGCCAGCGGCCTGGGGGGGGGCACAGATACGCAGTATTTT.

V usage is TRBV7-3 and J usage is TRBJ1-6; no firm D call. CDR3 length equals 14 residues. Germline V gives CDR1 SGHTA, CDR2 FQGTGA. Trimming removed 4 bases from V and 11 bases from J, with 15 bases in between. The CDR3 nucleotides are TGTGCCAGCAGCTCGGACCGAACGGGGACACCCCTCCACTTT. Translated: CASSSDRTGTPLHF.

The rearrangement joins TRBV30 to TRBJ1-5, with D hard to call. Germline assignment: CDR1 GTSNPN and CDR2 SVGIG (reference sequence). V lost 3 bases to trimming and J lost 9 bases, with 15 bases between them. CDR3 length equals 13 residues. The CDR3 spells CAWSPPVQVPQHF. Here the CDR3 DNA reads TGTGCCTGGAGCCCCCCCGTTCAGGTGCCCCAGCATTTT.

V is TRBV12-3 or TRBV12-4 and J is TRBJ1-2, with a tentative D call TRBD1 (6 bases). The germline V and J ends were trimmed by 5 bases and 11 bases, with 12 bases remaining between them. The CDR3 loop spans 11 amino acids. The CDR3 region has the DNA TGTGCCAGCAGTAATACAGGGTTTTACACCTTC. Amino acid sequence: CASSNTGFYTF.

The chain combines TRBV5-1 with TRBJ1-4; D may be TRBD1 (6 bases). V gave up 0 bases and J gave up 2 bases, with 8 bases separating them. This CDR3 spans 15 amino acids. CDR1 and CDR2 (germline): SGHRS, YFSETQ. CDR3 sequence (DNA): TGCGCCAGCAGCTTGGAAACAGGGACTAATGAAAAACTGTTTTTT. It is translated as CASSLETGTNEKLFF.

The chain employs TRBV11-2 and TRBJ2-5, with TRBD1 matching over 7 bases. Germline V gives CDR1 SGHAT, CDR2 FQNNGV. Trimming took 5 bases from V and 3 from J; bases not matched to a gene: 12. The CDR3 is 16 amino acids. In nucleotides, the CDR3 is TGTGCCAGCAGCCAGCATGCTTATCAGGGGGAAGAGACCCAGTACTTC. It translates to CASSQHAYQGEETQYF.

The rearrangement links TRBV7-2 to TRBJ2-1, with 11 bases lining up with TRBD2. The CDR3 consists of 15 residues. V was clipped by 1 base and J by 8 bases; unmatched bases: 4. Looked up from germline, CDR1 is SGHTA and CDR2 is FQGNSA. The CDR3 region has the DNA TGTGCCAGCAGCTTAGGGCTAGCGGGGGGTGATGAGCAGTTCTTC. Protein sequence: CASSLGLAGGDEQFF.

In this sample, this clone turned up once. The chain joins TRBV7-2 to TRBJ2-3; the match to TRBD2 covers 8 bases. The germline CDR1 and CDR2 sequences are SGHTA and FQGNSA. Trimming removed 1 base from V and 0 bases from J; junction bases left unmatched: 9. CDR3 size: 18 residues. This CDR3 reads CASSLVVRGGRSTDTQYF. As DNA, the CDR3 is TGTGCCAGCAGCTTAGTAGTCCGGGGGGGGAGAAGCACAGATACGCAGTATTTT.

The chain recombines TRBV18 with TRBJ1-2; 7 nucleotides align to TRBD1. This CDR3 is built from 14 residues. With 5 bases clipped from V and 8 bases from J, the junction kept 11 bases outside the gene matches. Per germline, CDR1 KGHSH and CDR2 LQKENI. The CDR3 bases are TGTGCCAGCTCATCGGGACAGCGTGGTGGCGGCTACACCTTC. This translates into CASSSGQRGGGYTF.

The table lists this clone with a count of one. The chain employs TRBV5-8 and TRBJ1-1, with D hard to call. The ends were cut back, 0 bases at V and 1 base at J, with 10 bases in the middle. The CDR3 spans 15 residues. Looked up from germline, CDR1 is SGHTS and CDR2 is YDEGEE. The CDR3 region is CASSLGWRGNTEAFF. The CDR3 coding sequence is TGTGCCAGCAGCTTGGGTTGGCGAGGGAACACTGAAGCTTTCTTT.

This chain joins TRBV3-1 (or the pseudogene TRBV3-2) and TRBJ2-2; possible D gene TRBD1, 5 bases. This CDR3 contains 16 residues. CDR1 LGHDT and CDR2 YNNKEL come from the germline V gene (reference sequence). Trimming removed 2 bases from V and 4 bases from J, with 14 bases in between. CDR3 sequence (DNA): TGTGCCAGCAGCCAACGAGCAAGGGGCTTCACCGGGGAGCTGTTTTTT. Its protein is CASSQRARGFTGELFF.

The chain recombines TRBV7-2 with TRBJ1-6; 9 nucleotides align to TRBD1. The CDR3 extends over 14 amino acids. V was pared by 1 base and J by 9 bases, with 1 base of the junction left unmatched. Germline V gene sequence: CDR1 SGHTA, CDR2 FQGNSA. CDR3 residues: CASSLGDRASPLHF. The CDR3 DNA sequence: TGTGCCAGCAGCTTAGGGGACAGGGCTTCACCCCTCCACTTT. Combining the CDR3 with reference TRBV7-2 and TRBJ1-6 gives the whole variable domain GAGVSQSPSNKVTEKGKDVELRCDPISGHTALYWYRQSLGQGLEFLIYFQGNSAPDKSGLPSDRFSAERTGGSVSTLTIQRTQQEDSAVYLCASSLGDRASPLHFGNGTRLTVT.

The rearrangement links TRBV5-1 to TRBJ2-1; 11 positions agree with TRBD2. The CDR3 consists of 15 residues. Trimming at V came to 0 bases and at J to 5 bases, leaving 1 base not matched to a gene. Germline values: CDR1 SGHRS, CDR2 YFSETQ. CDR3 coding DNA: TGCGCCAGCAGCTTGGAACTAGCGGGAGACAATGAGCAGTTCTTC. This encodes CASSLELAGDNEQFF.

CDR3 nucleotides: TGTGCCAGCAGTCCCGCCCCCTGGACAGGGGTTGACAATCAGCCCCAGCATTTT. Amino acids: CASSPAPWTGVDNQPQHF. The chain employs TRBV7-6 and TRBJ1-5, with 9 bases fitting TRBD1. The CDR3 is made up of 18 amino acids. V lost 6 bases and J lost 3; bases outside the gene matches: 15. Germline CDR1 and CDR2: SGHVS and FNYEAQ.

This chain joins TRBV5-1 and TRBJ2-1; D perhaps matches TRBD2 (6 bases). Germline CDR1 is SGHRS and CDR2 is YFSETQ. V was cut by 3 bases and J by 8 bases, with 15 bases left in between. CDR3 size: 14 residues. CDR3 in DNA: TGCGCCAGCAGCTGGGGACTGGGTTGGGATGAGCAGTTCTTC. Protein product: CASSWGLGWDEQFF.

The chain recombines TRBV9 with TRBJ2-3; 12 positions agree with TRBD2. The junction had 15 bases not matched to a gene; V was cut back by 4 bases and J by 6 bases. CDR3 size: 18 residues. Looked up from germline, CDR1 is SGDLS and CDR2 is YYNGEE. The CDR3 spells CASSMKGLAGPITDTQYF. CDR3 DNA: TGTGCCAGCAGCATGAAAGGACTAGCGGGGCCTATAACGGATACGCAGTATTTT. The variable domain in full, with the rest retrieved from reference TRBV9 and TRBJ2-3, is DSGVTQTPKHLITATGQRVTLRCSPRSGDLSVYWYQQSLDQGLQFLIQYYNGEERAKGNILERFSAQQFPDLHSELNLSSLELGDSALYFCASSMKGLAGPITDTQYFGPGTRLTVL.

This clone showed up just a few times. The chain has TRBV7-3 and TRBJ2-1, with TRBD1 matching 9 bases. The CDR3 is 15 residues long. The V and J ends lost 7 bases and 0 bases, in that order; junction bases with no gene match: 4. From germline, CDR1 is SGHTA and CDR2 FQGTGA. The DNA of the CDR3 is TGTGCCAGCATCTTGACAGGGGGCTCCTACAATGAGCAGTTCTTC. It translates to CASILTGGSYNEQFF. Based on the CDR3 plus reference TRBV7-3 and TRBJ2-1, the full variable domain is GAGVSQTPSNKVTEKGKYVELRCDPISGHTALYWYRQSLGQGPEFLIYFQGTGAADDSGLPNDRFFAVRPEGSVSTLKIQRTERGDSAVYLCASILTGGSYNEQFFGPGTRLTVL.

V is TRBV5-6 and J is TRBJ1-5; D remains unclear. V lost 0 bases to trimming and J lost 7 bases, with 5 bases between them. The CDR3 extends over 12 amino acids. Per the germline V gene, CDR1 is SGHDT and CDR2 is YYEEEE. In nucleotides, the CDR3 is TGTGCCAGCAGCTTGGGGAGACAGCCCCAGCATTTT. Translated: CASSLGRQPQHF. Full variable domain (missing parts from reference TRBV5-6 and TRBJ1-5): DAGVTQSPTHLIKTRGQQVTLRCSPKSGHDTVSWYQQALGQGPQFIFQYYEEEERQRGNFPDRFSGHQFPNYSSELNVNALLLGDSALYLCASSLGRQPQHFGDGTRLSIL.